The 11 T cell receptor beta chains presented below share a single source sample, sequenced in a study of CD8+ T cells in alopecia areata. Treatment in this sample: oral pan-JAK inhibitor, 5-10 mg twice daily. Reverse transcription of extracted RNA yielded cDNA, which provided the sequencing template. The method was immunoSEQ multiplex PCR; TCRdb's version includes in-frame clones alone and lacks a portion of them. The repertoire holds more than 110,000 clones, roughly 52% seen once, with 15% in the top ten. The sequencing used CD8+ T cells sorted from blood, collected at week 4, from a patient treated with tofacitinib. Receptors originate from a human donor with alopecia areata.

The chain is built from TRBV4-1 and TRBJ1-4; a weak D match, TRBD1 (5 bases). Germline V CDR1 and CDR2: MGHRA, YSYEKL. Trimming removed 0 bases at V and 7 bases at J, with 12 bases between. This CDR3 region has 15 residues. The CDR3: CASSQDTTDGEKLFF. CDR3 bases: TGCGCCAGCAGCCAAGATACGACAGATGGTGAAAAACTGTTTTTT.

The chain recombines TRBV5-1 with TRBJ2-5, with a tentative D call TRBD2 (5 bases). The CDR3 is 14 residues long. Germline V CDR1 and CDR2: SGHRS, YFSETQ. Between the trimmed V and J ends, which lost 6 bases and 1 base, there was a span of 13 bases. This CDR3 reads CASTRLGGQETQYF. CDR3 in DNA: TGCGCCAGCACCCGGCTTGGAGGCCAAGAGACCCAGTACTTC.

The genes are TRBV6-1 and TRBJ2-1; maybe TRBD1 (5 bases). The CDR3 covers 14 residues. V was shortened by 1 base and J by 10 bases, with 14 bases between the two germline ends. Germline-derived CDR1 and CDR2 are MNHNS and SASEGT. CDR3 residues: CASSEVGTAGEQFF. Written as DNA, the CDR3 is TGTGCCAGCAGTGAAGTCGGCACCGCAGGGGAGCAGTTCTTC.

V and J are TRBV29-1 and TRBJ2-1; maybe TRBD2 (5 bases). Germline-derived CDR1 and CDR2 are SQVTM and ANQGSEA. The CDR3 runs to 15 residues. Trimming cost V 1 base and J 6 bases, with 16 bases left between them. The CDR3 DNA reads TGCAGCGTTGAAGGGCTAGCCGGCCGACGCAATGAGCAGTTCTTC. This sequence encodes CSVEGLAGRRNEQFF.

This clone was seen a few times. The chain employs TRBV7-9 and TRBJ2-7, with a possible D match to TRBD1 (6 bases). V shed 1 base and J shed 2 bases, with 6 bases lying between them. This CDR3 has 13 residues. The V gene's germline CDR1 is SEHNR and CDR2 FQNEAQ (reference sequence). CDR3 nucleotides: TGTGCCAGCAGCTTAGGGACAGCCTACGAGCAGTACTTC. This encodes CASSLGTAYEQYF.

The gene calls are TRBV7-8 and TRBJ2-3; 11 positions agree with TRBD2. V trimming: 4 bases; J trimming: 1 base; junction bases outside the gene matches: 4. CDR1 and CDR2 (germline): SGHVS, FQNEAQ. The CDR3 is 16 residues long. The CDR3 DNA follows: TGTGCCAGCAGCTCCGGACTAGCGGGTCGCACAGATACGCAGTATTTT. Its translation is CASSSGLAGRTDTQYF. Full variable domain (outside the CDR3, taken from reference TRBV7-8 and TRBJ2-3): GAGVSQSPRYKVAKRGQDVALRCDPISGHVSLFWYQQALGQGPEFLTYFQNEAQLDKSGLPSDRFFAERPEGSVSTLKIQRTQQEDSAVYLCASSSGLAGRTDTQYFGPGTRLTVL.

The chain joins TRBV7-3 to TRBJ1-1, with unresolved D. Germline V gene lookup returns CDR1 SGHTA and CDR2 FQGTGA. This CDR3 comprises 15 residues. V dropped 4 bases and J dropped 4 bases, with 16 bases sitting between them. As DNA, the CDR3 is TGTGCCAGCAGCTGGCAAGGTGTGGGCGGCACTGAAGCTTTCTTT. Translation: CASSWQGVGGTEAFF.

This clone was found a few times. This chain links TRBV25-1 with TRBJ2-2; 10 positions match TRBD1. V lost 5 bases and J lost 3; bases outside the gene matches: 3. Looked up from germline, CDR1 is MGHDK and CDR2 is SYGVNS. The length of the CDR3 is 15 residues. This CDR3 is CASSSGTGDTGELFF. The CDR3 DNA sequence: TGTGCCAGCAGTTCCGGGACAGGGGACACCGGGGAGCTGTTTTTT.

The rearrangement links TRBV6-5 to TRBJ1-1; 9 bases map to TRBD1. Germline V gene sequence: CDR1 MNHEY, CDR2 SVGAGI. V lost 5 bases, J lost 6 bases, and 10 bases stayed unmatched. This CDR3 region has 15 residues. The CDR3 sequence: CASSTPGQGGPEAFF. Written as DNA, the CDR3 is TGTGCCAGCAGTACCCCGGGACAGGGCGGTCCTGAAGCTTTCTTT.

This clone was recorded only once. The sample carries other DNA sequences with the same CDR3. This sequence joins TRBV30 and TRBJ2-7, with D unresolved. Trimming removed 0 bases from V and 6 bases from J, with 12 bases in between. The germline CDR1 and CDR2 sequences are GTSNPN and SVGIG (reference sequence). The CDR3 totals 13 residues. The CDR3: CAWSVDSLSEQYF. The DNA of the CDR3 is TGTGCCTGGAGTGTTGATAGCCTCAGCGAGCAGTACTTC.

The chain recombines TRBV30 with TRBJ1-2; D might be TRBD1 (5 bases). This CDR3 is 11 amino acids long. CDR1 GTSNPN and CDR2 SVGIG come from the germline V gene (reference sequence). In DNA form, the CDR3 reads TGTGCGTTCACCGGGGGCTATGGCTACACCTTC. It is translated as CAFTGGYGYTF.